Below are 13 T cell receptor beta chains sequenced from a single sample in a study of lymphopenia after photon versus proton radiotherapy. Assay: immunoSEQ multiplex PCR; the TCRdb copy retains only in-frame clones and omits some. The sample yields tens of thousands of clones, 85% to 90% seen once. Sequenced material: peripheral blood, taken from a patient treated with photon-based radiotherapy. Receptors originate from a man aged 35 to 55 with gastric cancer.

This rearrangement joins TRBV27 to TRBJ1-6, with D perhaps matching TRBD1 (5 bases). Germline assignment: CDR1 MNHEY and CDR2 SMNVEV (reference sequence). Between the trimmed V and J ends, which lost 5 bases and 8 bases, there was a span of 10 bases. The CDR3 consists of 13 residues. The CDR3 protein is CASSLNRYSPLHF. The CDR3 nucleotides read TGTGCCAGCAGTCTCAACAGGTATTCACCCCTCCACTTT.

The chain is built from TRBV4-2 and TRBJ2-7; no reliable D call. Trimming shortened V by 0 bases and J by 0 bases, and 18 bases separated the two germline ends. Germline CDR1 and CDR2: LGHNA and YNFKEQ. The CDR3 runs to 18 residues. The CDR3, as DNA: TGTGCCAGCAGCCAAGATATGGGTTCCGCGGTGAACTCCTACGAGCAGTACTTC. This codes for CASSQDMGSAVNSYEQYF.

The chain couples TRBV4-2 to TRBJ2-3, with a weak D call TRBD2 (7 bases). Germline-derived CDR1 and CDR2 are LGHNA and YNFKEQ. With 4 bases removed from V and 2 bases from J, the gap between germline ends came to 16 bases. The CDR3 extends over 16 amino acids. CDR3 sequence (DNA): TGTGCCAGCAGCCGTAGGGGGGGGAAAACCACAGATACGCAGTATTTT. Its protein is CASSRRGGKTTDTQYF.

The chain employs TRBV5-1 and TRBJ2-7, with 10 bases lining up with TRBD1. The V gene end was trimmed by 2 bases and the J gene end by 5 bases; junction bases not matched to a gene: 1. Germline V CDR1 and CDR2: SGHRS, YFSETQ. The CDR3 has 13 residues. The CDR3 sequence: CASSLGQGDEQYF. CDR3 nucleotides: TGCGCCAGCAGCTTAGGACAGGGGGACGAGCAGTACTTC.

The chain couples TRBV19 to TRBJ1-1; tentative D call: TRBD1 (5 bases). V lost 3 bases, J lost 0 bases, and 11 bases lay in between. The V gene's germline CDR1 is LNHDA and CDR2 SQIVND (reference sequence). CDR3 size: 15 residues. CDR3 DNA sequence: TGTGCCAGTAGTATTGGTCAGGGCCTGAACACTGAAGCTTTCTTT. Translation: CASSIGQGLNTEAFF.

The chain combines TRBV6-6 with TRBJ1-2; D gene uncertain. Germline CDR1 reads MNHNY; CDR2 reads SVGAGI (reference sequence). CDR3 size: 12 residues. The V gene lost 0 bases and the J gene lost 8 bases, with 7 bases spanning the gap. Here the CDR3 reads CASSYSGWGYTF. In DNA form, the CDR3 reads TGTGCCAGCAGTTACTCAGGTTGGGGCTACACCTTC.

The chain couples TRBV6-1 to TRBJ2-7; TRBD1 is a possible D gene (7 bases). The CDR3 runs to 15 residues. Germline lookup yields CDR1 MNHNS and CDR2 SASEGT. V was shortened by 1 base and J by 3 bases, with 13 bases between the two germline ends. CDR3 residues: CASSEGQGGIYEQYF. For the CDR3, the DNA is TGTGCCAGCAGTGAAGGACAGGGCGGGATCTACGAGCAGTACTTC.

Only one count was recorded for this clone. The chain combines TRBV2 with TRBJ1-1, with D maybe TRBD1 (6 bases). Trimming pared 5 bases from V and 3 bases from J, leaving 10 bases between. Germline assignment: CDR1 SNHLY and CDR2 FYNNEI. CDR3 length: 13 amino acids. CDR3 DNA sequence: TGTGCCAGCAGTCTTACAGGGTACACTGAAGCTTTCTTT. Translation gives CASSLTGYTEAFF. The complete variable domain, with remaining parts taken from reference TRBV2 and TRBJ1-1, reads EPEVTQTPSHQVTQMGQEVILRCVPISNHLYFYWYRQILGQKVEFLVSFYNNEISEKSEIFDDQFSVERPDGSNFTLKIRSTKLEDSAMYFCASSLTGYTEAFFGQGTRLTVV.

J is TRBJ1-1 and V is TRBV6-5; D remains ambiguous. The CDR3 runs to 16 residues. Between the trimmed V and J ends, which lost 4 bases and 0 bases, there was a span of 15 bases. Germline CDR1 reads MNHEY; CDR2 reads SVGAGI. CDR3 DNA sequence: TGTGCCAGCAGTTTCACTGACTTCAGTGTGAACACTGAAGCTTTCTTT. Translation: CASSFTDFSVNTEAFF.

The chain links TRBV5-6 to TRBJ2-7; D possibly matches TRBD1 or TRBD2 (5 bases each). V gave up 0 bases and J gave up 0 bases, with 16 bases separating them. The CDR3 has 17 amino acids. The germline V gene has CDR1 SGHDT and CDR2 YYEEEE. The CDR3, as DNA: TGTGCCAGCAGCTTGGTGGCGTTGGGACCCCTCTCCTACGAGCAGTACTTC. Its protein product is CASSLVALGPLSYEQYF.

V usage is TRBV5-1 and J usage is TRBJ2-5; D unresolved. The CDR3 contains 13 residues. The germline gives CDR1 SGHRS, CDR2 YFSETQ. Trimming pared 1 base from V and 3 bases from J, leaving 7 bases between. CDR3 loop: CASSLRVKETQYF. CDR3 DNA: TGCGCCAGCAGCTTGAGGGTAAAAGAGACCCAGTACTTC.

The count of this clone is one. This chain connects TRBV13 to TRBJ2-7; possibly TRBD1 or TRBD2 for D (5 bases each). The CDR3 is 17 amino acids. Between the trimmed V and J ends, which lost 3 bases and 0 bases, there was a span of 18 bases. CDR1 is PRHDT and CDR2 is FYEKMQ in the germline V gene (reference sequence). The CDR3 region has the DNA TGTGCCAGCAGCTTGGGGACCGGGGCCCCGGGCTCCTACGAGCAGTACTTC. Translating gives CASSLGTGAPGSYEQYF.

This chain connects TRBV6-1 to TRBJ2-7, with D perhaps TRBD1 (7 bases). Germline loops: CDR1 MNHNS, CDR2 SASEGT. The CDR3 consists of 13 residues. V was clipped by 8 bases and J by 3 bases, with 14 bases between them. Here the CDR3 DNA reads TGTGCCAGCCAGGGGGGACAAGTCTACGAGCAGTACTTC. It specifies CASQGGQVYEQYF.